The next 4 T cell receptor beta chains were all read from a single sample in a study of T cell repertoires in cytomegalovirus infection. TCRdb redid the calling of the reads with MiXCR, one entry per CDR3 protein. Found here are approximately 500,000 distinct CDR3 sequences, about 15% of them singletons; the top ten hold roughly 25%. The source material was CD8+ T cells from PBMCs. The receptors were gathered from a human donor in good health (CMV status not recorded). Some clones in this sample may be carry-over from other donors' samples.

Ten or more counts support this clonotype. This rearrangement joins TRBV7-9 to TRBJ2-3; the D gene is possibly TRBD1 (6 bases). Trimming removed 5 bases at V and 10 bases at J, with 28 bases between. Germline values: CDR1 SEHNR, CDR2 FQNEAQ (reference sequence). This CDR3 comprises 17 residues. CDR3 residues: CASSPMGANHLSSSQYF. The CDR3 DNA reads TGTGCCAGCAGCCCGATGGGGGCGAACCATTTAAGTTCTTCGCAGTATTTT.

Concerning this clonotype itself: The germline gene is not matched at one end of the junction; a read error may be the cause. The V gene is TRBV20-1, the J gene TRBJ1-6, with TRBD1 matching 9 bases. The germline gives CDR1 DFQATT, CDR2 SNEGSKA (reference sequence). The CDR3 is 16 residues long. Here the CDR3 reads CSARGQGRTYNSSLHF. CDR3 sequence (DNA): TGCAGTGCTAGGGGACAGGGAAGGACCTATAATTCATCCCTCCACTTT.

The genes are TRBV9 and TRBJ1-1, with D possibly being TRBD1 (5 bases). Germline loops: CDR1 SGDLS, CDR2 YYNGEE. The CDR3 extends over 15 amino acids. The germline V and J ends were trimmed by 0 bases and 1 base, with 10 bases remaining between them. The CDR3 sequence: CASSVVTVANTEAFF. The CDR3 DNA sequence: TGTGCCAGCAGCGTAGTGACAGTCGCGAACACTGAAGCTTTCTTT. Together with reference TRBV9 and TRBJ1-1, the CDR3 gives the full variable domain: DSGVTQTPKHLITATGQRVTLRCSPRSGDLSVYWYQQSLDQGLQFLIQYYNGEERAKGNILERFSAQQFPDLHSELNLSSLELGDSALYFCASSVVTVANTEAFFGQGTRLTVV.

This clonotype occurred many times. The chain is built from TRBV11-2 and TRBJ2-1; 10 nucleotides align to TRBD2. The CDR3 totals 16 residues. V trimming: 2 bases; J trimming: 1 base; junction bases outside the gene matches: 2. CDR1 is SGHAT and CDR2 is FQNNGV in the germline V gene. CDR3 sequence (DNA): TGTGCCAGCAGCTTAAGTAGCGGGGGGTCCTACAATGAGCAGTTCTTC. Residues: CASSLSSGGSYNEQFF. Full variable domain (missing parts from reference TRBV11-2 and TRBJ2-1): EAGVAQSPRYKIIEKRQSVAFWCNPISGHATLYWYQQILGQGPKLLIQFQNNGVVDDSQLPKDRFSAERLKGVDSTLKIQPAKLEDSAVYLCASSLSSGGSYNEQFFGPGTRLTVL.